What follows describes a single T cell receptor beta chain. The record originates from a study of blood T cell repertoires in COVID-19. Background on the study: Whether acute or convalescent, the COVID-19 samples came from the United States, Italy and Spain.

In the original workflow: Cell counts per sample came from amplifying reference gene primers. The table came from immunoSEQ multiplex PCR; TCRdb's copy has only in-frame clones and leaves some out. For V, J and clone size, that table is used; D and trimming come from the DNA. Of about 150,000 clones in the sample, about four fifths are singletons; the top ten hold over 7.5%. The clonotype comes from a woman in her sixties or seventies with active or convalescent COVID-19. The sequencing sample was made of peripheral blood.

The CDR3 nucleotides are TGCGCCAGCAGTGGGCTAGCGGGGGAGATTTTGAACACCGGGGAGCTGTTTTTT. This encodes CASSGLAGEILNTGELFF. This sequence joins TRBV10-1 and TRBJ2-2; 10 bases match TRBD2. The CDR3 length is 18 residues. V lost 4 bases, J lost 1 base, and 9 bases stayed unmatched. Germline V gives CDR1 WNHNN, CDR2 SYGVQD (reference sequence).